This record covers a single T cell receptor (beta chain). An amount of RNA that ranged from roughly 0.5 to 1 ug was reverse transcribed with random hexamers. TCRdb reprocessed the immunoSEQ multiplex PCR reads via MiXCR and lists one record per CDR3 protein. The sample holds some 180,000 distinct CDR3 sequences, roughly 94% seen once. The source of the sample is a study of CD8 T cells in Susac syndrome. From blood CD8+ and CD4+ T cells, TCR beta sequences were generated. TEMRA cells were FACS-enriched, with CD8+ and CD4+ T cells isolated negatively. The sample consisted of CD4+ T cells from PBMCs. The receptor was derived from a human donor with Susac syndrome.

The CDR3 here is CASSFGPVSSYNEQFF. The CDR3 DNA reads TGTGCCAGCAGCTTTGGGCCAGTGAGCTCCTACAATGAGCAGTTCTTC. V usage is TRBV11-2 and J usage is TRBJ2-1; no clear D gene. Germline V lookup: CDR1 SGHAT, CDR2 FQNNGV. The ends were cut back, 3 bases at V and 0 bases at J, with 12 bases in the middle. The CDR3 is 16 residues long.